This T cell receptor beta chain comes out of a study of liver allograft versus peripheral blood T cells. Study summary: The authors compared T cell receptor repertoires in transplanted livers with recipients' peripheral blood repertoires. General study findings and limits: Reportedly, the T cell receptor repertoires inside liver allografts were not the same as those in peripheral blood.

TCRdb recomputed calls from the reads with MiXCR, one row per CDR3 protein. The sample lists some 9,200 distinct CDR3 sequences, 15% seen once, with about 2.9% in the top ten. Looked up from germline, CDR1 is DFQATT and CDR2 is SNEGSKA (reference sequence). CDR3 size: 13 residues. Trimming took off 4 bases at V and 7 bases at J, with 16 bases between the two ends. Notes on this clonotype: Its antigen is not known.

The TCR sequence derives from a human patient who had a liver transplant. The T cells may partly be graft donor cells. The V call is TRBV20-1, the J call TRBJ1-1; D ambiguous. The CDR3 loop reads CSATRPTGNEAFF. The DNA for the CDR3 is TGCAGTGCTACAAGACCGACGGGGAATGAAGCTTTCTTT.